This T cell receptor beta chain was sequenced for a study of T cells in Graves' hyperthyroidism and ophthalmopathy. In germline, CDR1 is SGDLS, CDR2 YYNGEE. The CDR3 consists of 14 residues. V lost 3 bases and J lost 0, with 7 bases in between. RNA transcripts provided the source from which TCR beta CDR3 regions were amplified. In the first-round RT-PCR of the TCR CDR3, the HTBI primer set was used. Each CDR3 protein gets one entry after TCRdb re-called the multiplex PCR reads with MiXCR. There are 750,000 to 950,000 distinct CDR3 sequences in the sample; more than 30% occur only once, and around 9.3% lies in the top ten. This clonotype occurred many times.

Sequenced sample: blood. The chain carries TRBV9 and TRBJ1-5; the D is unclear. The clonotype was recovered from a man aged 18 to 29 with Graves' hyperthyroidism. The CDR3 region has the DNA TGTGCCAGCAGCGCAGGAGATAGCAATCAGCCCCAGCATTTT. Residues: CASSAGDSNQPQHF. The whole variable domain, filled in from reference TRBV9 and TRBJ1-5, reads DSGVTQTPKHLITATGQRVTLRCSPRSGDLSVYWYQQSLDQGLQFLIQYYNGEERAKGNILERFSAQQFPDLHSELNLSSLELGDSALYFCASSAGDSNQPQHFGDGTRLSIL.